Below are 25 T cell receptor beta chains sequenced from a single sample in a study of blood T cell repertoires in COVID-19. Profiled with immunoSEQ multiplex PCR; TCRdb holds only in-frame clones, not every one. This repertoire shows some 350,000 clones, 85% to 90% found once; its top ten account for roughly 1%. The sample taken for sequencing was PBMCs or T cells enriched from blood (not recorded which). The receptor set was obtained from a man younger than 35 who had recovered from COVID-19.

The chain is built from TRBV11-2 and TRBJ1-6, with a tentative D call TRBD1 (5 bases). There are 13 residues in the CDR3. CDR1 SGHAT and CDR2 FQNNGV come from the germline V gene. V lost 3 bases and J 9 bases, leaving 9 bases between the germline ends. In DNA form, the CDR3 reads TGTGCCAGCAGCTTTCAGGGAAGTTCACCCCTCCACTTT. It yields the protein CASSFQGSSPLHF.

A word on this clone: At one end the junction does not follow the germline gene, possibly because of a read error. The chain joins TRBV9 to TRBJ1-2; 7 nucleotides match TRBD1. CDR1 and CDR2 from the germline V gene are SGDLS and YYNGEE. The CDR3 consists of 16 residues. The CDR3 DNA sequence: TGTGCCAGCAGCCAGACAGGGTCCCTCCTAGGCTATGGCTGCACCTTC. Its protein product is CASSQTGSLLGYGCTF.

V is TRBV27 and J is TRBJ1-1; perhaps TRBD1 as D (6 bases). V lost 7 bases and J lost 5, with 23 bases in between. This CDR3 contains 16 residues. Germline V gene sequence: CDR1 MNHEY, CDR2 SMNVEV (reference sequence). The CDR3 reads CASTPRYIQGRTEAFF. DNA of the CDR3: TGTGCCAGCACCCCCAGGTATATACAGGGAAGGACTGAAGCTTTCTTT.

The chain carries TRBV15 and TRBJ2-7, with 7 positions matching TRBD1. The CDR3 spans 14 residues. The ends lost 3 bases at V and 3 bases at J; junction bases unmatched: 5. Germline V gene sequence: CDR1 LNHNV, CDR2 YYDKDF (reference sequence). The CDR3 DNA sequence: TGTGCCACCAGCAGGGCAGGGGGTCTCTACGAGCAGTACTTC. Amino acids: CATSRAGGLYEQYF. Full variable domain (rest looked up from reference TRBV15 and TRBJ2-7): DAMVIQNPRYQVTQFGKPVTLSCSQTLNHNVMYWYQQKSSQAPKLLFHYYDKDFNNEADTPDNFQSRRPNTSFCFLDIRSPGLGDTAMYLCATSRAGGLYEQYFGPGTRLTVT.

Written as DNA, the CDR3 is TGTGCCAGCAGCTTAACGGGGACAGGGAACACTGAAGCTTTCTTT. It specifies CASSLTGTGNTEAFF. The chain employs TRBV7-2 and TRBJ1-1; 8 positions match TRBD1. CDR3 length: 15 residues. Germline lookup yields CDR1 SGHTA and CDR2 FQGNSA. J lost 1 base, V lost 2 bases, and 3 bases had no gene match.

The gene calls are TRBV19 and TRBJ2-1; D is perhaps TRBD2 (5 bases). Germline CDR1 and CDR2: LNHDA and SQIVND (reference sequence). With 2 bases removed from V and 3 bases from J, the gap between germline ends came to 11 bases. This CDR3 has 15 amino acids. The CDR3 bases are TGTGCCAGTAGTATACAGAGAGGGCTCTACAATGAGCAGTTCTTC. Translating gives CASSIQRGLYNEQFF. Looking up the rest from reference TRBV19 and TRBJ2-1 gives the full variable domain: DGGITQSPKYLFRKEGQNVTLSCEQNLNHDAMYWYRQDPGQGLRLIYYSQIVNDFQKGDIAEGYSVSREKKESFPLTVTSAQKNPTAFYLCASSIQRGLYNEQFFGPGTRLTVL.

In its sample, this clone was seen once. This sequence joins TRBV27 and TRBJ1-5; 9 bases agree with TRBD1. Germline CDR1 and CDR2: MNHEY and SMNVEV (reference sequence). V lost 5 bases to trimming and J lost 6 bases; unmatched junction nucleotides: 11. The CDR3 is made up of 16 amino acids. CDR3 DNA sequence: TGTGCCAGCAGTCCGTCCCGGACAGGGGCGGGTCAGCCCCAGCATTTT. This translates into CASSPSRTGAGQPQHF.

CDR3 sequence (DNA): TGTGCCAGCAGCGTATATGCTAGCGGGGAGAAGCAGTACTTC. It specifies CASSVYASGEKQYF. The V gene is TRBV9, the J gene TRBJ2-7, with 9 bases fitting TRBD2. The CDR3 consists of 14 residues. Germline CDR1 SGDLS, CDR2 YYNGEE. V dropped 1 base and J dropped 8; count of bases not matched to a gene: 7. The full variable domain, in which reference TRBV9 and TRBJ2-7 provide the parts outside the CDR3, is DSGVTQTPKHLITATGQRVTLRCSPRSGDLSVYWYQQSLDQGLQFLIQYYNGEERAKGNILERFSAQQFPDLHSELNLSSLELGDSALYFCASSVYASGEKQYFGPGTRLTVT.

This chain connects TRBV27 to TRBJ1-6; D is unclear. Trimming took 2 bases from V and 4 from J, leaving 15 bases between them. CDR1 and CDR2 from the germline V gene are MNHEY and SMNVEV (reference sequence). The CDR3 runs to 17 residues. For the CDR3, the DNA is TGTGCCAGCAGTTTAGAGGGCCCCCTATTTTATAATTCACCCCTCCACTTT. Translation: CASSLEGPLFYNSPLHF.

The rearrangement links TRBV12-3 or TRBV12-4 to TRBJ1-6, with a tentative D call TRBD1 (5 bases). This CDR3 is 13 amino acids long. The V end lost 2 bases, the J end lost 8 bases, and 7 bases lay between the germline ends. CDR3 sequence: CASSLRGDSPLHF. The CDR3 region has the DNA TGTGCCAGCAGTTTACGGGGGGATTCACCCCTCCACTTT.

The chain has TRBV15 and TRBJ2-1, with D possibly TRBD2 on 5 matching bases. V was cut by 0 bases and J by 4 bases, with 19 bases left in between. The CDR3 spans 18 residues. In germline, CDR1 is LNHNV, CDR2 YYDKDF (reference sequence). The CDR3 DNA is TGTGCCACCAGCAGAGATCGGTCCGAGCCCCGGGGTTACAATGAGCAGTTCTTC. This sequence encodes CATSRDRSEPRGYNEQFF.

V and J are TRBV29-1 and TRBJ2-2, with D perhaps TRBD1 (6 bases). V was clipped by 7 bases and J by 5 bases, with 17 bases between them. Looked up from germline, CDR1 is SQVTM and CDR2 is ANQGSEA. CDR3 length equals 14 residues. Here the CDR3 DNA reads TGCAGCGCCGCCCACAGGGAGTTAACCGGGGAGCTGTTTTTT. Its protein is CSAAHRELTGELFF.

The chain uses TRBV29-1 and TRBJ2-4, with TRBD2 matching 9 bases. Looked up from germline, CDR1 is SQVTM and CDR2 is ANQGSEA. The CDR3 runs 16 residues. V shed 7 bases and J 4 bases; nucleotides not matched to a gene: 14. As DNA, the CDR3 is TGCAGCGCCCTAGAGGGTCTAGCGGGATCAAAAAACATTCAGTACTTC. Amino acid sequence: CSALEGLAGSKNIQYF.

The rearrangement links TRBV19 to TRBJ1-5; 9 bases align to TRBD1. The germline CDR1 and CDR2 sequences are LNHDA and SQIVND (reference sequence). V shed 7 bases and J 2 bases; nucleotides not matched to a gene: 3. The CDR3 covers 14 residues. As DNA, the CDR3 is TGTGCCAGTAAACAGGGGGCTGGCAATCAGCCCCAGCATTTT. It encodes CASKQGAGNQPQHF.

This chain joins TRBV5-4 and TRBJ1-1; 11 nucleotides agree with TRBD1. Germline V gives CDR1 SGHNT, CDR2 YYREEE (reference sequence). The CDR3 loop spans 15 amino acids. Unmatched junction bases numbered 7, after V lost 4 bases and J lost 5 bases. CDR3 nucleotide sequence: TGTGCCAGCAGCGTTCCGGGACAGGGGGGAACTGAAGCTTTCTTT. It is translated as CASSVPGQGGTEAFF.

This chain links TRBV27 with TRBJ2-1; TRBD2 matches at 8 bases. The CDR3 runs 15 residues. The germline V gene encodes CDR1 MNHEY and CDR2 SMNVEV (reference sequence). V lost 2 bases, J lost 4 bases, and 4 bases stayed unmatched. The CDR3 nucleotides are TGTGCCAGCAGTTTAGGACGGGGGGGTTACAATGAGCAGTTCTTC. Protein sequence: CASSLGRGGYNEQFF.

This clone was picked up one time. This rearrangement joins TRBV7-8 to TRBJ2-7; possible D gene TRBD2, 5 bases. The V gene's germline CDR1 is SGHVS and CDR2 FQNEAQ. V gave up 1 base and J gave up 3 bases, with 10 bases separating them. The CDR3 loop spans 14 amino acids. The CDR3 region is CASSLGSGGYEQYF. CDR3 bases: TGTGCCAGCAGCTTAGGGAGCGGAGGCTACGAGCAGTACTTC.

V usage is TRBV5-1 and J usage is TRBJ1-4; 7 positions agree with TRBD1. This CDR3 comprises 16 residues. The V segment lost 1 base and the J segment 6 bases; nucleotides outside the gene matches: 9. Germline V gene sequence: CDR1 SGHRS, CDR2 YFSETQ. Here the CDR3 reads CASSLRPGQIYEKLFF. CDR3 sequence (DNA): TGCGCCAGCAGCTTGAGGCCGGGACAGATTTATGAAAAACTGTTTTTT.

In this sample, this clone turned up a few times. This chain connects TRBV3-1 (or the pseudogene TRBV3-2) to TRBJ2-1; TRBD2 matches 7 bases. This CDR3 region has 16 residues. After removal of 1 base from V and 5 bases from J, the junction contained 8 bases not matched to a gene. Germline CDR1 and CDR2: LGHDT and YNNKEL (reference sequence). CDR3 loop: CASSQVLASGNNEQFF. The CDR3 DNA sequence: TGTGCCAGCAGCCAAGTTTTGGCTAGCGGAAACAATGAGCAGTTCTTC.

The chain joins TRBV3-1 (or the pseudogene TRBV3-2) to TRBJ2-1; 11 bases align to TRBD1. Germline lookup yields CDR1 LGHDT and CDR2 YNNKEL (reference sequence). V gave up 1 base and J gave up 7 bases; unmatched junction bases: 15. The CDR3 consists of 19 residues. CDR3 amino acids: CASSQAYRVGQGAQNEQFF. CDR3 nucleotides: TGTGCCAGCAGCCAAGCGTATAGGGTTGGACAGGGGGCGCAAAATGAGCAGTTCTTC.

CDR3 residues: CASSSRQGLSGYTF. CDR3 nucleotide sequence: TGTGCCAGCAGCTCTCGACAGGGTTTAAGCGGCTACACCTTC. The rearrangement uses TRBV7-2 and TRBJ1-2; 7 bases are a match to TRBD1. The CDR3 sequence is 14 residues long. Losses at the gene ends were 4 bases for V and 8 bases for J; bases not matched to a gene: 10. Germline assignment: CDR1 SGHTA and CDR2 FQGNSA.

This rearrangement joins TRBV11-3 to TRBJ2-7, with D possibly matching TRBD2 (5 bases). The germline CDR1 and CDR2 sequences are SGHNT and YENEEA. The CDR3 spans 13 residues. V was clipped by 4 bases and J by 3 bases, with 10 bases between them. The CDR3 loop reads CASSSASGYEQYF. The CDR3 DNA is TGTGCCAGCAGCTCTGCGAGCGGCTACGAGCAGTACTTC.

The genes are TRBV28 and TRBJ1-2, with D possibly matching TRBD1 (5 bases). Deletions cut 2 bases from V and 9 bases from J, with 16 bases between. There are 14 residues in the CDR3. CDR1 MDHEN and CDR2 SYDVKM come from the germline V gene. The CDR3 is CASSLRARVGRYTF. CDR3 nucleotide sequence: TGTGCCAGCAGTTTACGGGCCAGGGTGGGTCGCTACACCTTC.

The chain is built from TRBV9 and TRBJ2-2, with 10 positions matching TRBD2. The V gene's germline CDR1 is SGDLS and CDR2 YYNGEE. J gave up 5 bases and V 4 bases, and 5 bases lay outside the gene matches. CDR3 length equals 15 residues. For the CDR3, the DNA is TGTGCCAGCAGCTTCAGCGGGGGGGCGACCGGGGAGCTGTTTTTT. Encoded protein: CASSFSGGATGELFF.

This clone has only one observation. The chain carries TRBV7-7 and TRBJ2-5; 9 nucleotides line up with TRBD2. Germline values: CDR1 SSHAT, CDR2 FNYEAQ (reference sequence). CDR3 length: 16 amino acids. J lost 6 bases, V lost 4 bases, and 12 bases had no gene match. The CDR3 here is CASSSLGSGSGKTQYF. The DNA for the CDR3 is TGTGCCAGCAGCTCCCTTGGTAGCGGGAGTGGGAAGACCCAGTACTTC.